This T cell receptor (beta chain) emerged from a study of Ad26.COV2.S vaccination and SARS-CoV-2 variants. Sequenced by immunoSEQ multiplex PCR; TCRdb stores in-frame clones only, minus some. Among 430,000 or so clones, roughly nine tenths were seen once, and the ten largest hold roughly 2.5%. Treatment meaning: roughly 18 received Ad26.COV2.S at low or high dose, single or two shots; five or six received placebo; per-sample allocation not given. Material that was analyzed had been drawn on day 63 after the first vaccine or placebo injection. This CDR3 spans 17 amino acids. Trimming took off 0 bases at V and 0 bases at J, with 15 bases between the two ends. Germline V gives CDR1 SGDLS, CDR2 YYNGEE.

The chain employs TRBV9 and TRBJ1-1; D possibly corresponds to TRBD1 (5 bases). The sequences come from peripheral blood, collected in a trial of Ad26.COV2.S vaccine versus placebo. The origin of this receptor is a person between 18 and 65 years old who received the Ad26.COV2.S COVID-19 vaccine or a placebo. The CDR3 spells CASSVVAGRGMNTEAFF. In DNA, the CDR3 is TGTGCCAGCAGCGTAGTTGCAGGGCGTGGGATGAACACTGAAGCTTTCTTT. The entire variable domain, with the rest obtained from reference TRBV9 and TRBJ1-1, is as follows: DSGVTQTPKHLITATGQRVTLRCSPRSGDLSVYWYQQSLDQGLQFLIQYYNGEERAKGNILERFSAQQFPDLHSELNLSSLELGDSALYFCASSVVAGRGMNTEAFFGQGTRLTVV.